This TCR beta chain derives from a study of blood T cell repertoires in COVID-19. Study overall: Italy, Spain and the United States were the sources of the convalescent and acute COVID-19 samples. PBMCs, B-cell-depleted T cells, or T cells provided the cDNA or gDNA that made up the material.

The CDR3 has 16 amino acids. Per germline, CDR1 SGDLS and CDR2 YYNGEE. With V trimmed by 3 bases and J by 7 bases, 9 bases remained unmatched. Authors' processing steps: Nucleated cell counts were estimated from reference gene primer amplification. Some clones are missing from TCRdb's copy, which holds only in-frame ones; the method was immunoSEQ multiplex PCR. That table furnishes V, J and clone size, whereas the DNA furnished D and trimming. This sample has about 100,000 clones, with roughly 86% found just once. Sequenced input: peripheral blood. This chain connects TRBV9 to TRBJ2-3; 12 nucleotides line up with TRBD2. This sequence originates from a man aged 35 to 55 with active or convalescent COVID-19. DNA of the CDR3: TGTGCCAGCAGCGAGGGCCTAGCGGGGGGGCTGAATACGCAGTATTTT. Its translation: CASSEGLAGGLNTQYF.